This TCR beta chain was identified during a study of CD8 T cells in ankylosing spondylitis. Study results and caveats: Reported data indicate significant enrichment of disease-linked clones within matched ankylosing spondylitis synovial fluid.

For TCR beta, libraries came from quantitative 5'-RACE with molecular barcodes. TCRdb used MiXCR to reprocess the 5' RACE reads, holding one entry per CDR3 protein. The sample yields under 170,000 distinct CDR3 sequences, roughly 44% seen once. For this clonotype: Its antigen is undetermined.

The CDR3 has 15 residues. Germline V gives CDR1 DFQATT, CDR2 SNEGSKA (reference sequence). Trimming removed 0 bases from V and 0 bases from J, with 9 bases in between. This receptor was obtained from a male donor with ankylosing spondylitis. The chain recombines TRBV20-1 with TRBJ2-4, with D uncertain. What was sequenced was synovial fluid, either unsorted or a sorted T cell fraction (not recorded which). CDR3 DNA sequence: TGCAGTGCTAGAGATAGTCAGCTAGCCAAAAACATTCAGTACTTC. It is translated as CSARDSQLAKNIQYF.